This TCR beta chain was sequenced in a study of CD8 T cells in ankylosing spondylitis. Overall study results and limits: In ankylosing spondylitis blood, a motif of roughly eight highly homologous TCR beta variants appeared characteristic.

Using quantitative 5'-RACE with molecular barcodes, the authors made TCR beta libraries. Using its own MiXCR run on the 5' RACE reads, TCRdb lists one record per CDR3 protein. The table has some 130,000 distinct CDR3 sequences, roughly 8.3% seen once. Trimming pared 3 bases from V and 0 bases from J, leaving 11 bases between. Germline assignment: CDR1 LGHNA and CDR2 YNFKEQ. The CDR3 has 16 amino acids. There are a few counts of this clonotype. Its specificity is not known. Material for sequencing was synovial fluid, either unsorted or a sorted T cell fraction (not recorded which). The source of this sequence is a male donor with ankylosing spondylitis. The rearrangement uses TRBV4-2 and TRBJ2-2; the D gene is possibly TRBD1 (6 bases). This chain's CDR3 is CASSQGAGANTGELFF. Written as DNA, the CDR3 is TGTGCCAGCAGCCAGGGGGCAGGGGCGAACACCGGGGAGCTGTTTTTT.